A selection of T cell receptor beta chains follows, all from one sample in a study of cytomegalovirus exposure and HLA in healthy donors. Using immunoSEQ multiplex PCR, the repertoire was profiled, and TCRdb retains in-frame clones only, with some absent. The data contain around 140,000 clones, roughly three quarters of them singletons. The specimen sequenced was PBMCs. The receptors were sampled from a female donor in good health and CMV-seronegative. Both conserved end residues are part of each CDR3. D genes are given only for firm matches. For some rows the clone size is stated as once, few or many, or as a class when expanded; others skip it.

len,j_gene,v_gene,abundance,d_gene,CDR3nt,CDR3aa
13,TRBJ1-1,TRBV30,few,-,TGTGCCTGGAATCGGCGGCGGGACACTGAAGCTTTCTTT,CAWNRRRDTEAFF
17,TRBJ2-2,TRBV27,-,TRBD2,TGTGCCAGCGGCAAAACGGGACTAGCGGACTACACCGGGGAGCTGTTTTTT,CASGKTGLADYTGELFF
17,TRBJ1-6,TRBV7-2,-,TRBD1,TGTGCCAGCAGCTTAAGGGACAGCCCGGGTAGGAATTCACCCCTCCACTTT,CASSLRDSPGRNSPLHF
14,TRBJ2-7,TRBV13,-,-,TGTGCCAGCAGCACCAGACAAGGCATCTACGAGCAGTACTTC,CASSTRQGIYEQYF
14,TRBJ2-7,TRBV5-1,-,-,TGCGCCAGCAGCTATTCAGGGGGGCCCTACGAGCAGTACTTC,CASSYSGGPYEQYF
13,TRBJ1-2,TRBV2,-,-,TGTGCCAGCAGCGCTTCTAGAGCTTATGGCTACACCTTC,CASSASRAYGYTF
17,TRBJ1-4,TRBV7-8,-,TRBD1,TGTGCCAGCAGCCCTAACCCCAACCGACAGGGTCGGGAAAAACTGTTTTTT,CASSPNPNRQGREKLFF
15,TRBJ2-5,TRBV7-7,-,TRBD2,TGTGCCAGCAGCCCAGCTGGCGGGAGGAGGGAGACCCAGTACTTC,CASSPAGGRRETQYF
13,TRBJ2-1,TRBV5-1,-,TRBD1,TGCGCCAGCATATCGACAGGGAACAATGAGCAGTTCTTC,CASISTGNNEQFF
15,TRBJ2-1,TRBV15,-,TRBD2,TGTGCCACCAGCGGGGGGACTAGCCTGTACAATGAGCAGTTCTTC,CATSGGTSLYNEQFF
17,TRBJ2-3,TRBV5-1,-,TRBD2,TGCGCCAGCAGCCACTCAACTAGCGGGGTTAGCACAGATACGCAGTATTTT,CASSHSTSGVSTDTQYF
16,TRBJ2-1,TRBV7-9,-,TRBD2,TGTGCCAGCAGCCCTAAACTAGCGGGAGCTGGCAATGAGCAGTTCTTC,CASSPKLAGAGNEQFF
14,TRBJ2-2,TRBV9,-,-,TGTGCCAGCAGCGTAGGAGTGAACACCGGGGAGCTGTTTTTT,CASSVGVNTGELFF
15,TRBJ1-5,TRBV7-2,once,-,TGTGCCAGCAGCTTAGGGGCAGGGTTAGGACAGCCCCAGCATTTT,CASSLGAGLGQPQHF